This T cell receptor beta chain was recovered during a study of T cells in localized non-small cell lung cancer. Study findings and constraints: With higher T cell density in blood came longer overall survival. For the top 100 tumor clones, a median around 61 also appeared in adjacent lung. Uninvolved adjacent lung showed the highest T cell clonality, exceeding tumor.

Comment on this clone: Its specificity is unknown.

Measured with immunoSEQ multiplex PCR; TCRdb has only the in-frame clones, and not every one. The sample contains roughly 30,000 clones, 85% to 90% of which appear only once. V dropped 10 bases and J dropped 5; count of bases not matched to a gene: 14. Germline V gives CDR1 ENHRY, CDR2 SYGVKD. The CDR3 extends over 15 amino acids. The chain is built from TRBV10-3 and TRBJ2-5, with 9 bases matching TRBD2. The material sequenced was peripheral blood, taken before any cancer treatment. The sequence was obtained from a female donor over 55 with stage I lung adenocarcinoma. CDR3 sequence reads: CATRPSREGRETQYF. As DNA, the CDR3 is TGTGCCACCCGCCCCTCGCGGGAGGGCCGCGAGACCCAGTACTTC.